This paragraph reports one TCR beta chain. This sample stems from a study of control samples from healthy donors and cancer patients. Assay used: immunoSEQ multiplex PCR; TCRdb lists only in-frame clones, some missing. The repertoire includes 78,000 or so clones, 70% to 90% of them detected once, and 5.7% sits in the top ten. CDR1 is SGHTS, CDR2 YDEGEE, per germline. The CDR3 consists of 11 residues. Trimming removed 1 base at V and 5 bases at J, with 4 bases between. The specimen sequenced was blood. The receptor was isolated from a woman aged 50 to 65 in good health. The J gene is TRBJ2-7, the V gene TRBV5-8, with D unclear. The CDR3 sequence: CASSLLDEQYF. The CDR3 coding sequence is TGTGCCAGCAGCTTGCTGGACGAGCAGTACTTC.